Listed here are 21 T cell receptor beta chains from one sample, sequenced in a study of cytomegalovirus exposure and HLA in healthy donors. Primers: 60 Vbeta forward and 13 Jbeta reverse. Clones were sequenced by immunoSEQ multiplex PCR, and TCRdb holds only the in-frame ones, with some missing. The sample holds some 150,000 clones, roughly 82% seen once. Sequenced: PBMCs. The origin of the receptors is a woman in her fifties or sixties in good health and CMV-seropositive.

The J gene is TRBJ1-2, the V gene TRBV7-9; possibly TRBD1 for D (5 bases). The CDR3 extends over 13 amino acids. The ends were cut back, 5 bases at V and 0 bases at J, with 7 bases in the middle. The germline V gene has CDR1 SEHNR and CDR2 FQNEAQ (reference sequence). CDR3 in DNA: TGTGCCAGCAGCCTGACAGCTAACTATGGCTACACCTTC. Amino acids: CASSLTANYGYTF.

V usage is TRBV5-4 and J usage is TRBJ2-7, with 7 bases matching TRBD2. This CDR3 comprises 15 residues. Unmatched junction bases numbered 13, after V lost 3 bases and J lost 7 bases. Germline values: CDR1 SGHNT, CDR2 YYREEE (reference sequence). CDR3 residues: CASSWGGTSLTEQYF. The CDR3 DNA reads TGTGCCAGCAGCTGGGGAGGGACTTCCCTCACGGAGCAGTACTTC.

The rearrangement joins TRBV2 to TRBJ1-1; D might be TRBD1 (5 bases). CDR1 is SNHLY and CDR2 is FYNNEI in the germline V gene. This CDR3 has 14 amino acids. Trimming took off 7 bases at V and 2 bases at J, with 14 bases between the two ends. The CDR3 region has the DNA TGTGCCAGCATTGCATTAACAGGAAACACTGAAGCTTTCTTT. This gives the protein CASIALTGNTEAFF.

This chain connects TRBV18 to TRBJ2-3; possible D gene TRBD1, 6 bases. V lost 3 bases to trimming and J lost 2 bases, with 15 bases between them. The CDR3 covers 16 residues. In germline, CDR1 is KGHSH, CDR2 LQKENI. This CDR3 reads CASSPLGQSITDTQYF. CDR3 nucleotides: TGTGCCAGCTCACCCCTAGGACAGAGTATCACAGATACGCAGTATTTT.

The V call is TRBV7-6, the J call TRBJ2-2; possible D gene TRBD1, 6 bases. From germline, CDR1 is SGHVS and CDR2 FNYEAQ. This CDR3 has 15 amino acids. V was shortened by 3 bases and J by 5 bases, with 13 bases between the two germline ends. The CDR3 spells CASSFDPGETGELFF. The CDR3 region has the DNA TGTGCCAGCAGCTTTGATCCAGGGGAAACCGGGGAGCTGTTTTTT.

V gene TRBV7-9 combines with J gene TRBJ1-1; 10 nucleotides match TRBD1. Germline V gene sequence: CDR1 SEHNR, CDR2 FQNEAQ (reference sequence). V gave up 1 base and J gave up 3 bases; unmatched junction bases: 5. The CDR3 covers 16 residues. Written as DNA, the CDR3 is TGTGCCAGCAGCTTAGGGCGGACAGGGGGGGACACTGAAGCTTTCTTT. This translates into CASSLGRTGGDTEAFF.

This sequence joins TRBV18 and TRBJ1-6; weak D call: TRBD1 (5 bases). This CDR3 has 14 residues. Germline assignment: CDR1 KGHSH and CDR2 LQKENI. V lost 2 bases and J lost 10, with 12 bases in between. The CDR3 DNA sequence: TGTGCCAGCTCACCAAGGGGTTTCAGCTCACCCCTCCACTTT. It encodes CASSPRGFSSPLHF.

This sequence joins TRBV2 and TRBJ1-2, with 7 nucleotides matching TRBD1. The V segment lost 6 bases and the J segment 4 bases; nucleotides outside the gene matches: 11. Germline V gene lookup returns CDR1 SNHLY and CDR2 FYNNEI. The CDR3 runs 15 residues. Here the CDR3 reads CASSTVAAGGYGYTF. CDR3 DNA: TGTGCCAGCAGCACAGTAGCGGCAGGGGGCTATGGCTACACCTTC. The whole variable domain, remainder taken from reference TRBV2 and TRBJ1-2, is EPEVTQTPSHQVTQMGQEVILRCVPISNHLYFYWYRQILGQKVEFLVSFYNNEISEKSEIFDDQFSVERPDGSNFTLKIRSTKLEDSAMYFCASSTVAAGGYGYTFGSGTRLTVV.

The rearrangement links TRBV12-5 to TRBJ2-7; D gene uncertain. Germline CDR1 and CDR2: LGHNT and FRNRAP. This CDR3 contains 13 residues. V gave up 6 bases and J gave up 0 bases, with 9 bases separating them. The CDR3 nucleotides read TGTGCTAGTGGCCACTCAAACTCCTACGAGCAGTACTTC. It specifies CASGHSNSYEQYF.

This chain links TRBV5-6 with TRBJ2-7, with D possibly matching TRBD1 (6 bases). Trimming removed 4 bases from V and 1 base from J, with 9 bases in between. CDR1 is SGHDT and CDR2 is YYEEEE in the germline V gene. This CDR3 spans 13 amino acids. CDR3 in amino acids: CASSQGRSYEQYF. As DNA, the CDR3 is TGTGCCAGCAGCCAGGGGAGATCCTACGAGCAGTACTTC.

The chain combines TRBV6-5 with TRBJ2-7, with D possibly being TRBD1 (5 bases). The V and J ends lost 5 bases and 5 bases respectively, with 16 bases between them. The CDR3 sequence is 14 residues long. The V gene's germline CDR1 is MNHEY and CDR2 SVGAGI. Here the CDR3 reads CASSALGPPNEQYF. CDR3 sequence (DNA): TGTGCCAGCAGTGCTCTGGGGCCCCCCAACGAGCAGTACTTC.

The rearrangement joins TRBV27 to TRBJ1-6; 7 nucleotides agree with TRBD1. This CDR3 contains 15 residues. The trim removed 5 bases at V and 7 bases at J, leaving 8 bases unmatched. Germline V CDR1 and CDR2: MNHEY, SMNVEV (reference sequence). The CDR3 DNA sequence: TGTGCCAGCAGTGCAAGACAGGGAACGAATTCACCCCTCCACTTT. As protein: CASSARQGTNSPLHF.

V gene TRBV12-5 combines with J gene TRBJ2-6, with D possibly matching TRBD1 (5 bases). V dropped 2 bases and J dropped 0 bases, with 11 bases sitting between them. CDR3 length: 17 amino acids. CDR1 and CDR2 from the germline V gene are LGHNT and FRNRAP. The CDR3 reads CASGLSFDSSGANVLTF. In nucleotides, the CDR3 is TGTGCTAGTGGTTTGTCATTTGACAGCTCTGGGGCCAACGTCCTGACTTTC.

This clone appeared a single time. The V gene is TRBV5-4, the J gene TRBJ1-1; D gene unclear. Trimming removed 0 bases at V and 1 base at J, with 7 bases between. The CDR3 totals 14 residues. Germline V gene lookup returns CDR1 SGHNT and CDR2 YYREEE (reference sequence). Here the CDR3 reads CASSLANRNTEAFF. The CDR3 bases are TGTGCCAGCAGCTTGGCCAACAGGAACACTGAAGCTTTCTTT.

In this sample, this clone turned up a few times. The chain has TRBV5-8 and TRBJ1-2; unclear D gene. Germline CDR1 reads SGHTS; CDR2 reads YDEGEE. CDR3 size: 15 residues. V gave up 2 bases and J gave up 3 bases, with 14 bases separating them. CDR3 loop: CASSFPSRLHYGYTF. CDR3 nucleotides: TGTGCCAGCAGCTTCCCATCCCGGTTGCACTATGGCTACACCTTC.

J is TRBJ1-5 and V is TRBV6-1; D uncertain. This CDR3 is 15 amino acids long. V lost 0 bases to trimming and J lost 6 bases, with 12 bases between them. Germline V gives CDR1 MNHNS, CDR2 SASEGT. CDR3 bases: TGTGCCAGCAGTGAAGCGATAACAGTTAGTCAGCCCCAGCATTTT. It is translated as CASSEAITVSQPQHF.

In DNA, the CDR3 is TGTGCCAGCAGTTTGCGGGACGGACCCTCCTACGAGCAGTACTTC. The encoded protein is CASSLRDGPSYEQYF. V and J are TRBV27 and TRBJ2-7; maybe TRBD2 (6 bases). Germline CDR1 and CDR2: MNHEY and SMNVEV (reference sequence). The CDR3 runs to 15 residues. Between the trimmed V and J ends, which lost 3 bases and 0 bases, there was a span of 12 bases.

The CDR3 here is CASSSALAGKVDTQYF. CDR3 DNA: TGTGCCAGCAGCTCCGCGCTAGCGGGGAAAGTAGATACGCAGTATTTT. This sequence joins TRBV7-3 and TRBJ2-3; 9 bases map to TRBD2. The CDR3 is made up of 16 amino acids. Per the germline V gene, CDR1 is SGHTA and CDR2 is FQGTGA. V was pared by 4 bases and J by 5 bases, with 10 bases of the junction left unmatched.

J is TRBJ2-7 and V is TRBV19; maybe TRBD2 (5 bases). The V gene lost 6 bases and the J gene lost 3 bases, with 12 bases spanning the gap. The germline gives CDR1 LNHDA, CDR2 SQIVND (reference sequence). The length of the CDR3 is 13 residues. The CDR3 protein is CASSDYGGYEQYF. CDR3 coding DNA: TGTGCCAGTAGCGACTACGGAGGCTACGAGCAGTACTTC.

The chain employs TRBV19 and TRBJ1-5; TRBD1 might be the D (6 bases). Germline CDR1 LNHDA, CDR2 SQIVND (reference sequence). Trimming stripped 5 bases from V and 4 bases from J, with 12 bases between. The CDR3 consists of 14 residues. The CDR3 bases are TGTGCCAGTAGTGTACAGGGACGGAATCAGCCCCAGCATTTT. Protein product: CASSVQGRNQPQHF.

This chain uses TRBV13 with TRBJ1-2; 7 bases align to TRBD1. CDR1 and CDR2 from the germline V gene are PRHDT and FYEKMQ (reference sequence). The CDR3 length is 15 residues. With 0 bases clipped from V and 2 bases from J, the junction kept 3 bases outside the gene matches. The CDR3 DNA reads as TGTGCCAGCAGCTTAGGGACAGGGCTGAACTATGGCTACACCTTC. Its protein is CASSLGTGLNYGYTF.